Listed here are 32 T cell receptor beta chains from one sample, sequenced in a study of T cell changes during pregnancy in multiple sclerosis. Using immunoSEQ multiplex PCR, the repertoire was profiled, and TCRdb retains in-frame clones only, with some absent. The sample carries about 39,000 clones, 94% recorded once. Source: CD4+ T cells from peripheral blood mononuclear cells, taken after pregnancy. The receptors originated from a female donor with multiple sclerosis, enrolled in a pregnancy study.

The chain joins TRBV25-1 to TRBJ1-2; the match to TRBD1 covers 10 bases. Germline assignment: CDR1 MGHDK and CDR2 SYGVNS. V was clipped by 8 bases and J by 5 bases; unmatched bases: 8. The CDR3 runs 14 residues. The CDR3 region has the DNA TGTGCCAGCGCCGGGACAGGGGTGGGGTATGGCTACACCTTC. Its translation is CASAGTGVGYGYTF.

The V call is TRBV2, the J call TRBJ1-2; weak D call: TRBD1 (5 bases). Germline-derived CDR1 and CDR2 are SNHLY and FYNNEI. The length of the CDR3 is 13 residues. The ends were cut back, 10 bases at V and 4 bases at J, with 16 bases in the middle. In DNA, the CDR3 is TGTGCCATAGGGGAGGGGCTTCGCTATGGCTACACCTTC. Protein sequence: CAIGEGLRYGYTF.

This clone was recorded once. This chain links TRBV5-6 with TRBJ2-2; D is undetermined. This CDR3 comprises 15 residues. Germline V CDR1 and CDR2: SGHDT, YYEEEE. Trimming stripped 0 bases from V and 1 base from J, with 7 bases between. This CDR3 reads CASSLAFLNTGELFF. CDR3 in DNA: TGTGCCAGCAGCTTGGCTTTCTTGAACACCGGGGAGCTGTTTTTT.

This rearrangement joins TRBV7-2 to TRBJ1-3; tentatively, D is TRBD1 (5 bases). Per germline, CDR1 SGHTA and CDR2 FQGNSA. This CDR3 contains 16 residues. Trimming cost V 1 base and J 0 bases, with 10 bases left between them. The chain's CDR3 is CASSLGQGSSGNTIYF. CDR3 nucleotide sequence: TGTGCCAGCAGCTTAGGGCAGGGTAGCTCTGGAAACACCATATATTTT.

The chain links TRBV9 to TRBJ2-3; a weak D match, TRBD2 (6 bases). Germline V gene lookup returns CDR1 SGDLS and CDR2 YYNGEE. V lost 4 bases and J lost 10, with 22 bases in between. The length of the CDR3 is 15 residues. The CDR3 DNA follows: TGTGCCAGCAGCCCCCGGGGGTGGGGGACCGTCGCGCAGTATTTT. Its translation: CASSPRGWGTVAQYF.

The chain employs TRBV11-2 and TRBJ2-1; D is perhaps TRBD2 (6 bases). Trimming pared 7 bases from V and 7 bases from J, leaving 17 bases between. CDR3 length equals 14 residues. The germline gives CDR1 SGHAT, CDR2 FQNNGV. The CDR3 DNA reads as TGTGCCAGCACCCTAAGAGGCGGGGCGAATGAGCAGTTCTTC. It translates to CASTLRGGANEQFF.

This sequence joins TRBV7-8 and TRBJ2-1, with TRBD2 identical over 9 bases. CDR3 size: 16 residues. The V gene's germline CDR1 is SGHVS and CDR2 FQNEAQ. Trimming cost V 2 bases and J 0 bases; bases outside gene matches: 2. The CDR3 sequence is CASSLSGLASYNEQFF. In DNA form, the CDR3 reads TGTGCCAGCAGCTTATCGGGACTAGCCTCCTACAATGAGCAGTTCTTC.

The chain has TRBV7-3 and TRBJ2-1, with 10 nucleotides matching TRBD2. Germline V CDR1 and CDR2: SGHTA, FQGTGA. CDR3 length equals 15 residues. The J segment lost 4 bases and the V segment lost 5 bases, leaving 5 bases of the junction unmatched. CDR3 coding DNA: TGTGCCAGCAGCGCCATAGCGGGGGGTTACAATGAGCAGTTCTTC. Translating gives CASSAIAGGYNEQFF.

This chain uses TRBV6-1 with TRBJ2-7; 7 nucleotides match TRBD1. The CDR3 covers 14 residues. Germline V gives CDR1 MNHNS, CDR2 SASEGT. Germline trimming cut 2 bases from V and 5 bases from J; bases unmatched to any gene: 6. The CDR3 DNA follows: TGTGCCAGCAGTGAAACGACAGGGATCGACGAGCAGTACTTC. It encodes CASSETTGIDEQYF.

The V call is TRBV6-1, the J call TRBJ2-1, with TRBD1 identical over 8 bases. J was trimmed by 10 bases and V by 2 bases; bases with no gene match: 4. Germline CDR1 reads MNHNS; CDR2 reads SASEGT. The CDR3 runs to 13 residues. The DNA of the CDR3 is TGTGCCAGCAGTGAATCGGGGACAGGCGAGCAGTTCTTC. The encoded protein is CASSESGTGEQFF.

V is TRBV6-5 and J is TRBJ2-1; a weak D match, TRBD1 (6 bases). CDR3 length equals 15 residues. Germline V gene lookup returns CDR1 MNHEY and CDR2 SVGAGI. V was trimmed by 6 bases and J by 9 bases, leaving 21 bases between them. The CDR3 DNA sequence: TGTGCCAGCAGCCCTCCGGGACACCCTTATGGTGAGCAGTTCTTC. This translates into CASSPPGHPYGEQFF.

The rearrangement links TRBV10-2 to TRBJ2-2; D might be TRBD2 (5 bases). The germline CDR1 and CDR2 sequences are WSHSY and SAAADI. The CDR3 loop spans 14 amino acids. V was cut by 7 bases and J by 7 bases, with 16 bases left in between. The CDR3 DNA follows: TGCGCCAGCATTAATTCGGGGAGTATCGGGGAGCTGTTTTTT. Its translation: CASINSGSIGELFF.

This chain uses TRBV6-1 with TRBJ2-1; 11 bases line up with TRBD1. V trimming: 5 bases; J trimming: 7 bases; junction bases outside the gene matches: 4. The germline V gene has CDR1 MNHNS and CDR2 SASEGT. The CDR3 length is 14 residues. The CDR3 DNA reads as TGTGCCAGCAGTCTGGACAGGGGGCGAAATGAGCAGTTCTTC. Its protein product is CASSLDRGRNEQFF.

V gene TRBV7-8 combines with J gene TRBJ1-1; D remains unclear. Germline V gene sequence: CDR1 SGHVS, CDR2 FQNEAQ. V lost 5 bases and J lost 1, with 8 bases in between. The CDR3 totals 13 residues. The CDR3 DNA reads TGTGCCAGCAGCGATCTACCGAACACTGAAGCTTTCTTT. This translates into CASSDLPNTEAFF.

CDR3 sequence reads: CASSPGEGVSNQPQHF. CDR3 DNA: TGCGCCAGCAGCCCTGGTGAAGGGGTTAGCAATCAGCCCCAGCATTTT. The chain couples TRBV5-1 to TRBJ1-5; tentative D call: TRBD1 (5 bases). Germline V gene data show CDR1 as SGHRS and CDR2 as YFSETQ. This CDR3 comprises 16 residues. V was trimmed by 4 bases and J by 0 bases, leaving 14 bases between them.

J is TRBJ2-6 and V is TRBV5-1; 7 nucleotides match TRBD2. After removal of 3 bases from V and 2 bases from J, the junction contained 5 bases not matched to a gene. The V gene's germline CDR1 is SGHRS and CDR2 YFSETQ. CDR3 length: 16 residues. The CDR3 protein is CASSSRGEAGANVLTF. The CDR3 region has the DNA TGCGCCAGCAGCTCACGGGGGGAGGCTGGGGCCAACGTCCTGACTTTC.

CDR3 nucleotide sequence: TGTGCCAGCAGTGCCGACAGGAGGCCCGGGGAGCTGTTTTTT. Translated: CASSADRRPGELFF. This chain uses TRBV2 with TRBJ2-2, with D perhaps matching TRBD1 (6 bases). The CDR3 is 14 amino acids. CDR1 and CDR2 (germline): SNHLY, FYNNEI. Trimming left V 4 bases short and J 6 bases short, with 12 bases between.

The chain has TRBV5-6 and TRBJ2-1; D call uncertain. This CDR3 spans 16 amino acids. V lost 4 bases to trimming and J lost 5 bases, with 19 bases between them. CDR1 and CDR2 from the germline V gene are SGHDT and YYEEEE. The chain's CDR3 is CASSPLGRRADNEQFF. DNA for the CDR3: TGTGCCAGCAGCCCTCTAGGCCGTAGAGCTGACAATGAGCAGTTCTTC.

V is TRBV9 and J is TRBJ2-5, with TRBD2 matching over 9 bases. V was pared by 0 bases and J by 0 bases, with 6 bases of the junction left unmatched. CDR1 and CDR2 (germline): SGDLS, YYNGEE. The length of the CDR3 is 17 residues. This chain's CDR3 is CASSVAVSGGYQETQYF. In DNA form, the CDR3 reads TGTGCCAGCAGCGTAGCCGTAAGCGGGGGGTACCAAGAGACCCAGTACTTC.

The chain couples TRBV6-6 to TRBJ2-3; D is possibly TRBD1 (6 bases). V was shortened by 6 bases and J by 0 bases, with 13 bases between the two germline ends. Germline loops: CDR1 MNHNY, CDR2 SVGAGI (reference sequence). This CDR3 is built from 15 residues. CDR3 sequence reads: CASRLGTGSTDTQYF. In DNA form, the CDR3 reads TGTGCCAGCAGACTAGGCACAGGGAGCACAGATACGCAGTATTTT.

This clone was seen once. The genes are TRBV5-1 and TRBJ2-2; the D gene is possibly TRBD2 (5 bases). Trimming cost V 0 bases and J 5 bases, with 8 bases left between them. The CDR3 covers 14 residues. Germline lookup yields CDR1 SGHRS and CDR2 YFSETQ. The CDR3 nucleotides read TGCGCCAGCAGCTTGGGTCGGGGTACCGGGGAGCTGTTTTTT. This codes for CASSLGRGTGELFF. Full variable domain (remainder filled in from reference TRBV5-1 and TRBJ2-2): KAGVTQTPRYLIKTRGQQVTLSCSPISGHRSVSWYQQTPGQGLQFLFEYFSETQRNKGNFPGRFSGRQFSNSRSEMNVSTLELGDSALYLCASSLGRGTGELFFGEGSRLTVL.

This chain joins TRBV7-2 and TRBJ2-2, with a weak D call TRBD1 (6 bases). V lost 3 bases and J 7 bases, leaving 15 bases between the germline ends. Germline-derived CDR1 and CDR2 are SGHTA and FQGNSA. The CDR3 is 15 amino acids. The CDR3: CASSFVTGSDGELFF. CDR3 coding DNA: TGTGCCAGCAGCTTCGTGACAGGCTCAGACGGGGAGCTGTTTTTT.

This chain joins TRBV6-6 and TRBJ1-2; TRBD1 aligns across 7 bases. With 6 bases clipped from V and 13 bases from J, the junction kept 11 bases outside the gene matches. The CDR3 sequence is 12 residues long. The V gene's germline CDR1 is MNHNY and CDR2 SVGAGI (reference sequence). The CDR3 sequence: CASSYRDSLVTF. CDR3 in DNA: TGTGCCAGCAGCTACCGGGACAGTTTAGTCACCTTC.

The rearrangement joins TRBV5-6 to TRBJ2-5; tentative D call: TRBD1 (6 bases). The length of the CDR3 is 16 residues. The V gene's germline CDR1 is SGHDT and CDR2 YYEEEE. V was clipped by 4 bases and J by 4 bases, with 20 bases between them. CDR3 amino acids: CASSPYGMLQGETQYF. As DNA, the CDR3 is TGTGCCAGCAGCCCGTACGGGATGTTACAGGGAGAGACCCAGTACTTC.

The V call is TRBV9, the J call TRBJ1-6; a possible D gene is TRBD1 (5 bases). CDR3 length: 16 residues. The germline V and J ends were trimmed by 2 bases and 7 bases, with 16 bases remaining between them. Germline CDR1 SGDLS, CDR2 YYNGEE. CDR3 region: CASSVRVALRNSPLHF. The CDR3 DNA sequence: TGTGCCAGCAGCGTCAGGGTTGCCTTGCGAAATTCACCCCTCCACTTT.

This chain links TRBV6-1 with TRBJ1-4; 7 positions match TRBD1. The CDR3 contains 15 residues. V trimming: 4 bases; J trimming: 6 bases; junction bases outside the gene matches: 8. The germline gives CDR1 MNHNS, CDR2 SASEGT. The CDR3 region is CASSGGTVSHEKLFF. CDR3 in DNA: TGTGCCAGCAGTGGAGGGACAGTTTCCCATGAAAAACTGTTTTTT.

The genes are TRBV11-1 and TRBJ2-5, with D hard to call. CDR3 length: 14 amino acids. V was pared by 5 bases and J by 7 bases, with 17 bases between. Per germline, CDR1 SGHAT and CDR2 FQDESV (reference sequence). In DNA, the CDR3 is TGTGCCAGCAGCCCCCAGCTCGAGGCTCGGACCCAGTACTTC. As protein: CASSPQLEARTQYF.

The chain recombines TRBV5-4 with TRBJ2-1; D uncertain. CDR3 length: 13 residues. V lost 10 bases, J lost 7 bases, and 18 bases lay in between. From germline, CDR1 is SGHNT and CDR2 YYREEE (reference sequence). This chain's CDR3 is CAGQSTEENEQFF. CDR3 nucleotides: TGTGCCGGTCAAAGCACCGAAGAAAATGAGCAGTTCTTC.

The chain joins TRBV11-3 to TRBJ2-3; 8 bases are shared with TRBD1. The V segment lost 5 bases and the J segment 2 bases; nucleotides outside the gene matches: 6. The CDR3 is 15 amino acids. The germline gives CDR1 SGHNT, CDR2 YENEEA. CDR3 sequence reads: CASSMTGAITDTQYF. The CDR3, as DNA: TGTGCCAGCAGCATGACAGGGGCGATCACAGATACGCAGTATTTT.

The chain has TRBV19 and TRBJ2-5; 7 bases map to TRBD1. The CDR3 runs to 16 residues. Trimming cost V 6 bases and J 3 bases; bases outside gene matches: 13. Germline values: CDR1 LNHDA, CDR2 SQIVND (reference sequence). The CDR3 reads CASSMRTGRIEETQYF. The CDR3 DNA reads TGTGCCAGTAGCATGAGGACAGGACGGATTGAAGAGACCCAGTACTTC.

V usage is TRBV29-1 and J usage is TRBJ1-2; D is possibly TRBD1 (5 bases). The germline CDR1 and CDR2 sequences are SQVTM and ANQGSEA. CDR3 length: 15 amino acids. Trimming took 3 bases from V and 3 from J, leaving 17 bases between them. CDR3: CSVEPPLGGYYGYTF. CDR3 in DNA: TGCAGCGTTGAGCCACCGCTGGGGGGATACTATGGCTACACCTTC.

V and J are TRBV9 and TRBJ2-3; TRBD2 agrees at 9 bases. CDR1 and CDR2 (germline): SGDLS, YYNGEE. This CDR3 comprises 16 residues. With V trimmed by 2 bases and J by 2 bases, 6 bases remained unmatched. The CDR3 loop is CASSVLAGAITDTQYF. For the CDR3, the DNA is TGTGCCAGCAGCGTCTTAGCGGGGGCCATCACAGATACGCAGTATTTT.